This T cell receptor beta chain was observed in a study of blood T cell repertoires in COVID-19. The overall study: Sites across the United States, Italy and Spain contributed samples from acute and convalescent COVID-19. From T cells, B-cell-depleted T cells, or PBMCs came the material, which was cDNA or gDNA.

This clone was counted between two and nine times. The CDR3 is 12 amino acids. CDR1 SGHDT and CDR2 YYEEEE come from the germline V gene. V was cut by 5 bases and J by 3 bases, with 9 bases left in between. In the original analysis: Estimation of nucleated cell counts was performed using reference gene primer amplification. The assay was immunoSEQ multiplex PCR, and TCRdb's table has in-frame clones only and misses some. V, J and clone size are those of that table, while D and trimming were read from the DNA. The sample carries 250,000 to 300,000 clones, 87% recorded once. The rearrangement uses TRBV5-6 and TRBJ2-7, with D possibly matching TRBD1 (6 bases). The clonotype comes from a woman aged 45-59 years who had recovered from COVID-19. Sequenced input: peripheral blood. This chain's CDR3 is CASSRTDYEQYF. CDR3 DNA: TGTGCCAGCAGTCGGACAGACTACGAGCAGTACTTC.